Listed here are 20 T cell receptor beta chains from one sample, sequenced in a study of a mutant IDH1 vaccine in newly diagnosed glioma. Only in-frame clones appear in the TCRdb table, and some are missing; sequencing was by immunoSEQ multiplex PCR. The sample contains about 47,000 clones, 88% of which appear only once. Antigen specificity for these receptors is unknown. Time point specified: week 35, safety follow-up. Mutant IDH1 20-mer peptide, at 300 ug, made up each vaccine dose, with topical imiquimod. The material sequenced was PBMCs, taken from a glioma patient whose treatment included an IDH1 peptide vaccine. These receptors came from a woman aged 40 to 49 with glioma.

This chain joins TRBV11-2 and TRBJ1-3; TRBD1 might be the D (6 bases). The V end lost 5 bases, the J end lost 2 bases, and 10 bases lay between the germline ends. This CDR3 spans 14 amino acids. The germline V gene encodes CDR1 SGHAT and CDR2 FQNNGV. The CDR3 reads CASSHRDTGNTIYF. The CDR3 DNA reads as TGTGCCAGCAGCCACAGGGATACTGGAAACACCATATATTTT.

The chain joins TRBV6-1 to TRBJ2-7; a weak D match, TRBD1 (7 bases). CDR3 length: 16 amino acids. With 3 bases removed from V and 4 bases from J, the gap between germline ends came to 19 bases. Germline CDR1 and CDR2: MNHNS and SASEGT. Written as DNA, the CDR3 is TGTGCCAGCAGTGACTGGACAGGCTCGCGGGGTTACGAGCAGTACTTC. This codes for CASSDWTGSRGYEQYF.

The V call is TRBV10-1, the J call TRBJ1-3; weak D call: TRBD1 (5 bases). CDR3 length: 11 residues. CDR1 and CDR2 (germline): WNHNN, SYGVQD (reference sequence). V shed 10 bases and J shed 4 bases, with 8 bases lying between them. The CDR3 reads CATYRGNTIYF. CDR3 coding DNA: TGCGCCACCTACAGGGGAAACACCATATATTTT.

V and J are TRBV5-8 and TRBJ2-2, with 8 bases fitting TRBD2. In germline, CDR1 is SGHTS, CDR2 YDEGEE. The junction had 5 bases not matched to a gene; V was cut back by 0 bases and J by 4 bases. This CDR3 contains 16 residues. CDR3 in DNA: TGTGCCAGCAGCTTGGGATGGGGGACTAGCACCGGGGAGCTGTTTTTT. Protein sequence: CASSLGWGTSTGELFF. Combining the CDR3 with reference TRBV5-8 and TRBJ2-2 gives the whole variable domain EAGVTQSPTHLIKTRGQQATLRCSPISGHTSVYWYQQALGLGLQFLLWYDEGEERNRGNFPPRFSGRQFPNYSSELNVNALELEDSALYLCASSLGWGTSTGELFFGEGSRLTVL.

The CDR3 coding sequence is TGTGCCAGCAGTTACTCTCGCAATCAGCCCCAGCATTTT. It codes for CASSYSRNQPQHF. The chain links TRBV6-5 to TRBJ1-5; D remains ambiguous. V was trimmed by 0 bases and J by 2 bases, leaving 2 bases between them. The CDR3 loop spans 13 amino acids. Germline V gene lookup returns CDR1 MNHEY and CDR2 SVGAGI.

This rearrangement joins TRBV7-8 to TRBJ2-7; no firm D call. This CDR3 contains 12 residues. Germline CDR1 is SGHVS and CDR2 is FQNEAQ. V lost 3 bases to trimming and J lost 1 base, with 4 bases between them. The CDR3 region has the DNA TGTGCCAGCAGCTTTGAGTCCTACGAGCAGTACTTC. Encoded protein: CASSFESYEQYF.

The V and J genes are TRBV7-8 and TRBJ1-2, with D unclear. The CDR3 is 13 residues long. Germline CDR1 SGHVS, CDR2 FQNEAQ. V lost 6 bases and J 5 bases, leaving 13 bases between the germline ends. The CDR3 is CASRRLPSYGYTF. The CDR3 DNA sequence: TGTGCCAGCAGACGGCTACCGAGTTATGGCTACACCTTC. The full variable domain, its missing parts supplied by reference TRBV7-8 and TRBJ1-2, is GAGVSQSPRYKVAKRGQDVALRCDPISGHVSLFWYQQALGQGPEFLTYFQNEAQLDKSGLPSDRFFAERPEGSVSTLKIQRTQQEDSAVYLCASRRLPSYGYTFGSGTRLTVV.

This clone is classed as medium-sized. An end of the junction differs from the germline gene, which may be a read error. V is TRBV2 and J is TRBJ1-4; TRBD1 is a possible D gene (5 bases). Germline values: CDR1 SNHLY, CDR2 FYNNEI. CDR3 size: 13 residues. The CDR3, as DNA: TGTGCCAGCACCCTCCACCTCGGGACTTCCATCCCTTTT. Translated: CASTLHLGTSIPF.

The rearrangement joins TRBV5-1 to TRBJ2-3; D may be TRBD2 (5 bases). This CDR3 comprises 14 residues. V lost 0 bases, J lost 4 bases, and 9 bases lay in between. Germline values: CDR1 SGHRS, CDR2 YFSETQ. CDR3 residues: CASSLDLRADTQYF. The CDR3 DNA follows: TGCGCCAGCAGCTTGGATTTGCGGGCAGATACGCAGTATTTT.

V usage is TRBV30 and J usage is TRBJ2-5, with unresolved D. Trimming shortened V by 4 bases and J by 4 bases, and 10 bases separated the two germline ends. The CDR3 loop spans 12 amino acids. In germline, CDR1 is GTSNPN, CDR2 SVGIG (reference sequence). The CDR3 sequence is CAWTSDGETQYF. The DNA for the CDR3 is TGTGCCTGGACTTCGGACGGAGAGACCCAGTACTTC.

The J gene is TRBJ2-2, the V gene TRBV5-8, with 7 nucleotides matching TRBD2. The CDR3 extends over 16 amino acids. Trimming removed 5 bases from V and 0 bases from J; junction bases left unmatched: 7. Germline V gene lookup returns CDR1 SGHTS and CDR2 YDEGEE. CDR3 loop: CASRETGTTNTGELFF. In DNA, the CDR3 is TGTGCCAGCAGGGAAACCGGGACTACGAACACCGGGGAGCTGTTTTTT.

V gene TRBV4-1 combines with J gene TRBJ2-1; 13 nucleotides align to TRBD2. The CDR3 spans 15 residues. Germline loops: CDR1 MGHRA, CDR2 YSYEKL. Trimming took 4 bases from V and 6 from J; bases not matched to a gene: 3. CDR3 nucleotide sequence: TGCGCCAGCAGCCGGACTAGCGGGAGAGGCAATGAGCAGTTCTTC. It encodes CASSRTSGRGNEQFF.

This clone came up once. The gene calls are TRBV2 and TRBJ2-3, with 10 positions matching TRBD2. V shed 4 bases and J 0 bases; nucleotides not matched to a gene: 10. The CDR3 length is 18 residues. The germline CDR1 and CDR2 sequences are SNHLY and FYNNEI. CDR3 DNA sequence: TGTGCCAGCAGTGTGCGGACTAGCGGAGGGACTAGCACAGATACGCAGTATTTT. Residues: CASSVRTSGGTSTDTQYF.

V and J are TRBV10-3 and TRBJ2-1; 7 bases are a match to TRBD2. V dropped 9 bases and J dropped 4; count of bases not matched to a gene: 6. The CDR3 extends over 13 amino acids. Germline V lookup: CDR1 ENHRY, CDR2 SYGVKD. The CDR3 bases are TGTGCCATGAGGGCGGGGGATTACAATGAGCAGTTCTTC. Translated, it gives CAMRAGDYNEQFF.

V usage is TRBV14 and J usage is TRBJ1-2, with 7 bases that match TRBD1. After removal of 0 bases from V and 8 bases from J, the junction contained 6 bases not matched to a gene. Germline V gives CDR1 SGHDN, CDR2 FVKESK. The CDR3 is made up of 14 amino acids. CDR3: CASSQDHRGDGYTF. CDR3 nucleotides: TGTGCCAGCAGCCAAGATCACAGGGGTGACGGCTACACCTTC.

With respect to this clone: An end of the junction differs from the germline gene, which may be a read error. V is TRBV27 and J is TRBJ2-7; D might be TRBD1 or TRBD2, each matching 5 bases. CDR1 is MNHEY, CDR2 SMNVEV, per germline (reference sequence). The CDR3 consists of 15 residues. The CDR3 sequence is CASSPQGTFSHEQYF. In nucleotides, the CDR3 is TGTGCCAGCAGTCCTCAAGGGACCTTCTCCCACGAGCAGTACTTC.

V is TRBV6-5 and J is TRBJ1-1; a weak D match, TRBD1 (6 bases). Germline CDR1 and CDR2: MNHEY and SVGAGI. The germline V and J ends were trimmed by 0 bases and 10 bases, with 18 bases remaining between them. The length of the CDR3 is 15 residues. CDR3 sequence: CASSYSIGGRLGAFF. CDR3 DNA sequence: TGTGCCAGCAGTTACTCGATAGGGGGGCGCCTCGGAGCTTTCTTT.

The CDR3 nucleotides read TGCGCCAGCAGCCAACTCCGGGCTAGCGGAGGTACAGATACGCAGTATTTT. It codes for CASSQLRASGGTDTQYF. The chain couples TRBV4-3 to TRBJ2-3, with TRBD2 identical over 7 bases. V gave up 2 bases and J gave up 3 bases; unmatched junction bases: 11. The CDR3 is 17 residues long. CDR1 and CDR2 from the germline V gene are LGHNA and YSLEER.

The chain is built from TRBV29-1 and TRBJ2-1; D gene unclear. The CDR3 loop spans 15 amino acids. CDR1 SQVTM and CDR2 ANQGSEA come from the germline V gene. Deletions cut 3 bases from V and 0 bases from J, with 12 bases between. CDR3 nucleotide sequence: TGCAGCGTTGAGACGCCACTCCACTCCTACAATGAGCAGTTCTTC. Its translation: CSVETPLHSYNEQFF.

The chain employs TRBV4-1 and TRBJ2-3; possibly TRBD2 for D (5 bases). The CDR3 runs 15 residues. Per the germline V gene, CDR1 is MGHRA and CDR2 is YSYEKL. Trimming cost V 1 base and J 1 base, with 9 bases left between them. CDR3 in amino acids: CASSQVSVGTDTQYF. The CDR3, as DNA: TGCGCCAGCAGCCAAGTTAGCGTGGGCACAGATACGCAGTATTTT.